What follows are 18 T cell receptor beta chains derived from one specimen sequenced in a study of blood T cell repertoires in COVID-19. Some clones are missing from TCRdb's copy, which holds only in-frame ones; the method was immunoSEQ multiplex PCR. The sample has 290,000 or so clones; 75% to 95% are singletons. The sample comprised PBMCs or T cells enriched from blood (not recorded which). These receptors all come from a woman in her twenties or thirties who had recovered from COVID-19.

This clone was detected a few times. CDR3 in amino acids: CASSIGGGRATDTQYF. The CDR3 DNA reads TGTGCCAGTAGTATCGGTGGCGGGAGGGCCACAGATACGCAGTATTTT. The V gene is TRBV19, the J gene TRBJ2-3; 9 positions match TRBD2. Per the germline V gene, CDR1 is LNHDA and CDR2 is SQIVND (reference sequence). There are 16 residues in the CDR3. V was pared by 3 bases and J by 2 bases, with 6 bases of the junction left unmatched.

V is TRBV7-3 and J is TRBJ2-7; 8 bases align to TRBD2. V was clipped by 2 bases and J by 5 bases; unmatched bases: 8. Germline loops: CDR1 SGHTA, CDR2 FQGTGA. CDR3 size: 15 residues. The CDR3 spells CASSLSKTGLDEQYF. As DNA, the CDR3 is TGTGCCAGCAGCTTATCTAAAACGGGACTAGACGAGCAGTACTTC.

In its sample, this clone was seen once. This chain connects TRBV10-1 to TRBJ1-5; D possibly corresponds to TRBD1 (6 bases). V shed 5 bases and J shed 3 bases, with 11 bases lying between them. Germline assignment: CDR1 WNHNN and CDR2 SYGVQD (reference sequence). This CDR3 has 14 residues. This CDR3 reads CASSQGTPNQPQHF. In DNA, the CDR3 is TGCGCCAGCAGTCAGGGGACACCCAATCAGCCCCAGCATTTT.

A note on this clone: This CDR3 is also generated by other DNA sequences in the sample. The rearrangement links TRBV28 to TRBJ1-2; 8 bases are shared with TRBD1. Germline V CDR1 and CDR2: MDHEN, SYDVKM. CDR3 length: 14 amino acids. J was trimmed by 2 bases and V by 6 bases; bases with no gene match: 5. CDR3 DNA: TGTGCCAGCAGCCTGGACAGGGCGAACTATGGCTACACCTTC. It encodes CASSLDRANYGYTF.

The chain has TRBV11-3 and TRBJ2-2; D remains ambiguous. The CDR3 extends over 17 amino acids. CDR1 is SGHNT and CDR2 is YENEEA in the germline V gene. Trimming left V 2 bases short and J 0 bases short, with 13 bases between. The chain's CDR3 is CASSLSMMRANTGELFF. CDR3 coding DNA: TGTGCCAGCAGCTTATCCATGATGCGAGCGAACACCGGGGAGCTGTTTTTT.

This clone was picked up a small number of times. This chain joins TRBV28 and TRBJ1-2; no clear D gene. Germline loops: CDR1 MDHEN, CDR2 SYDVKM. Trimming left V 3 bases short and J 6 bases short, with 11 bases between. The CDR3 totals 13 residues. The CDR3 loop is CASSFLYADGYTF. The DNA for the CDR3 is TGTGCCAGCAGTTTTCTTTACGCGGATGGCTACACCTTC.

V is TRBV14 and J is TRBJ1-6; D remains unclear. Germline V gene sequence: CDR1 SGHDN, CDR2 FVKESK. The CDR3 has 15 residues. Trimming shortened V by 2 bases and J by 0 bases, and 5 bases separated the two germline ends. CDR3 bases: TGTGCCAGCAGCCAAAGTAGCTCCTATAATTCACCCCTCCACTTT. Its protein product is CASSQSSSYNSPLHF.

The chain couples TRBV30 to TRBJ1-5; D gene ambiguous. Trimming took 2 bases from V and 1 from J, leaving 6 bases between them. The CDR3 loop spans 13 amino acids. The V gene's germline CDR1 is GTSNPN and CDR2 SVGIG (reference sequence). CDR3 region: CAWSWESNQPQHF. The CDR3 DNA is TGTGCCTGGAGTTGGGAGAGCAATCAGCCCCAGCATTTT.

The rearrangement joins TRBV24-1 to TRBJ2-2; 7 nucleotides match TRBD1. The V and J ends lost 7 bases and 2 bases, in that order; junction bases with no gene match: 3. CDR1 and CDR2 from the germline V gene are KGHDR and SFDVKD. This CDR3 has 14 residues. The CDR3 loop is CATRPGGNTGELFF. CDR3 coding DNA: TGTGCCACCAGGCCAGGGGGAAACACCGGGGAGCTGTTTTTT.

The V and J genes are TRBV5-1 and TRBJ1-1, with a possible D match to TRBD1 (6 bases). This CDR3 spans 16 amino acids. Germline V gives CDR1 SGHRS, CDR2 YFSETQ. V dropped 0 bases and J dropped 11 bases, with 23 bases sitting between them. For the CDR3, the DNA is TGCGCCAGCAGCTTGGCCTGGGGGCGCGGGGGGCACAGTGCTTTCTTT. Its translation is CASSLAWGRGGHSAFF.

The CDR3 nucleotides read TGTGCCAGCAGTGAACGAGGATCTGGAAACACCATATATTTT. Its protein product is CASSERGSGNTIYF. This chain links TRBV25-1 with TRBJ1-3; D is uncertain. V lost 2 bases to trimming and J lost 1 base, with 6 bases between them. The CDR3 runs to 14 residues. The germline CDR1 and CDR2 sequences are MGHDK and SYGVNS.

The rearrangement uses TRBV30 and TRBJ2-5; no firm D call. The V end was cut by 1 base, the J end by 0 bases, with 6 bases between. The CDR3 has 13 residues. Germline V gene sequence: CDR1 GTSNPN, CDR2 SVGIG (reference sequence). The CDR3 DNA is TGTGCCTGGAGTGGTTCCAACCAAGAGACCCAGTACTTC. Protein sequence: CAWSGSNQETQYF.

V usage is TRBV28 and J usage is TRBJ1-2; 7 nucleotides align to TRBD1. The V segment lost 4 bases and the J segment 0 bases; nucleotides outside the gene matches: 11. The germline V gene has CDR1 MDHEN and CDR2 SYDVKM. CDR3 length: 17 residues. The CDR3 bases are TGTGCCAGCAGTTGGGACAGTCTGCGACTCCCTAACTATGGCTACACCTTC. It is translated as CASSWDSLRLPNYGYTF.

This clone was counted only a few times. The rearrangement uses TRBV18 and TRBJ2-5, with D maybe TRBD2 (6 bases). Germline CDR1 and CDR2: KGHSH and LQKENI. The length of the CDR3 is 14 residues. V dropped 6 bases and J dropped 2 bases, with 13 bases sitting between them. Written as DNA, the CDR3 is TGTGCCAGCTCCCTGGGACTTTCTCAAGAGACCCAGTACTTC. Residues: CASSLGLSQETQYF.

The V gene is TRBV4-1, the J gene TRBJ1-1; D is unresolved. Trimming cost V 1 base and J 0 bases, with 12 bases left between them. The CDR3 contains 16 residues. From germline, CDR1 is MGHRA and CDR2 YSYEKL. The CDR3 is CASSQAAADLNTEAFF. CDR3 DNA: TGCGCCAGCAGCCAAGCGGCAGCGGACCTGAACACTGAAGCTTTCTTT.

The chain has TRBV5-1 and TRBJ2-6; TRBD2 matches 10 bases. This CDR3 contains 21 residues. Trimming at V came to 0 bases and at J to 0 bases, leaving 12 bases not matched to a gene. Germline V gives CDR1 SGHRS, CDR2 YFSETQ. The CDR3 region is CASSLANGLADDSSGANVLTF. As DNA, the CDR3 is TGCGCCAGCAGCTTGGCAAACGGACTAGCGGATGACAGCTCTGGGGCCAACGTCCTGACTTTC.

This sequence joins TRBV4-2 and TRBJ1-5, with unresolved D. Trimming cost V 4 bases and J 3 bases, with 10 bases left between them. Germline V CDR1 and CDR2: LGHNA, YNFKEQ. The CDR3 length is 14 residues. The CDR3: CASSPNQANQPQHF. CDR3 coding DNA: TGTGCCAGCAGCCCCAACCAGGCCAATCAGCCCCAGCATTTT.

The chain combines TRBV27 with TRBJ2-7; 9 bases match TRBD1. CDR3 size: 17 residues. Trimming removed 5 bases from V and 6 bases from J; junction bases left unmatched: 17. Germline lookup yields CDR1 MNHEY and CDR2 SMNVEV (reference sequence). This CDR3 is CASSGNRDRVSVGEQYF. CDR3 DNA: TGTGCCAGCAGTGGGAACCGGGACAGGGTGAGCGTGGGCGAGCAGTACTTC.